These T cell receptor beta chains were read from a single sample in a study of cytomegalovirus exposure and HLA in healthy donors. This table comes from immunoSEQ multiplex PCR, and its TCRdb copy is limited to in-frame clones, with some not included. This table has about 230,000 clones, about 80% appearing once. Sequenced input: PBMCs. These TCRs come from an older woman in good health and CMV-seropositive. Both conserved end residues are part of each CDR3. Each record gives: CDR3 protein, CDR3 DNA, V gene, D gene, clone size, J gene. A D gene is named only where the DNA matches it firmly. Clone size is shown for a subset of rows, as once, few, many or a class of expanded clone.

CASSLGVARGTGELFF	TGCGCCAGCAGCTTGGGGGTAGCCAGAGGTACCGGGGAGCTGTTTTTT	TRBV5-1	.	.	TRBJ2-2
CASSPPFRVPNTGELFF	TGTGCCAGTAGTCCCCCCTTTCGAGTGCCCAACACCGGGGAGCTGTTTTTT	TRBV19	.	.	TRBJ2-2
CASSPPEGVPKHF	TGTGCCAGCAGCCCCCCCGAGGGGGTTCCCAAGCATTTT	TRBV14	.	.	TRBJ1-5
CASSVQGYQPQHF	TGTGCCAGCAGTGTACAGGGTTATCAGCCCCAGCATTTT	TRBV6-1	.	.	TRBJ1-5
CASSPKGLGPNTGELFF	TGTGCCAGCAGCCCGAAGGGACTAGGGCCAAACACCGGGGAGCTGTTTTTT	TRBV5-4	TRBD2	.	TRBJ2-2
CASSILGAAYGYTF	TGTGCCAGTAGTATATTAGGGGCGGCCTATGGCTACACCTTC	TRBV19	.	.	TRBJ1-2
CASSLADRGRVAGELFF	TGCGCCAGCAGCTTGGCCGACAGGGGCAGGGTCGCCGGGGAGCTGTTTTTT	TRBV5-1	TRBD1	.	TRBJ2-2
CASSNGRAQYF	TGTGCCAGCAGCAATGGGAGGGCCCAGTACTTC	TRBV11-2	TRBD2	.	TRBJ2-5
CAINKETWNTGELFF	TGTGCCATAAATAAAGAGACATGGAACACCGGGGAGCTGTTTTTT	TRBV5-4	.	.	TRBJ2-2
CASSVAQDQPQHF	TGTGCCAGCAGCGTAGCCCAGGATCAGCCCCAGCATTTT	TRBV9	.	few	TRBJ1-5
CAIREQVSNTEAFF	TGTGCCATCAGGGAACAGGTTTCGAACACTGAAGCTTTCTTT	TRBV10-3	.	once	TRBJ1-1
CATTREATGELFF	TGTGCCACGACCAGGGAGGCCACCGGGGAGCTGTTTTTT	TRBV2	.	.	TRBJ2-2
CARANRAGNTIYF	TGTGCCAGGGCCAACAGGGCTGGAAACACCATATATTTT	TRBV27	.	.	TRBJ1-3
CASSELLAGGWFEQFF	TGCGCCAGCAGTGAGTTACTAGCGGGAGGTTGGTTTGAGCAGTTCTTC	TRBV10-2	TRBD2	.	TRBJ2-1
CASSSPGSPYEQYF	TGTGCCAGCAGCTCGCCGGGGTCCCCCTACGAGCAGTACTTC	TRBV7-2	.	.	TRBJ2-7
CAGVRLGTDTQYF	TGTGCCGGAGTCCGACTAGGCACAGATACGCAGTATTTT	TRBV7-2	.	.	TRBJ2-3
CASSLGQPLSGELFF	TGCGCCAGCAGCTTGGGACAGCCGCTATCGGGGGAGCTGTTTTTT	TRBV5-1	.	.	TRBJ2-2
CASSGTSGIRSGELFF	TGTGCCAGCAGCGGGACTAGCGGGATAAGATCCGGGGAGCTGTTTTTT	TRBV2	TRBD2	.	TRBJ2-2
CASSFGTSGGAPNTGELFF	TGTGCCAGCAGTTTCGGAACTAGCGGGGGGGCCCCGAACACCGGGGAGCTGTTTTTT	TRBV28	TRBD2	.	TRBJ2-2
CASSHGGPNEQFF	TGTGCCAGCAGCCACGGGGGGCCAAATGAGCAGTTCTTC	TRBV7-2	.	.	TRBJ2-1
CASSLVAGDLSYEQYF	TGTGCCAGCAGCCTAGTAGCGGGGGACCTCTCCTACGAGCAGTACTTC	TRBV4-2	TRBD2	.	TRBJ2-7
CASRPQGASGRETQYF	TGTGCCAGCAGACCACAGGGGGCATCGGGGAGGGAGACCCAGTACTTC	TRBV27	TRBD1	.	TRBJ2-5
CASSYSGNSNEKLFF	TGTGCCAGCAGTTACTCCGGGAACTCGAATGAAAAACTGTTTTTT	TRBV6-5	.	once	TRBJ1-4
CASRRTSGTLGETQYF	TGTGCCAGCAGACGGACTAGCGGGACCTTGGGCGAGACCCAGTACTTC	TRBV9	TRBD2	.	TRBJ2-5
CASSAFRDRGSGNQPQHF	TGTGCCAGCAGCGCCTTTCGGGACAGGGGTTCGGGCAATCAGCCCCAGCATTTT	TRBV5-6	TRBD1	.	TRBJ1-5
CASSSTEREQYF	TGTGCCAGCAGCTCGACTGAGAGGGAGCAGTACTTC	TRBV5-4	.	.	TRBJ2-7
CASRPRTGANVLTF	TGTGCCAGCAGGCCGAGAACCGGGGCCAACGTCCTGACTTTC	TRBV5-8	.	.	TRBJ2-6
CASTPRRGGEETQYF	TGTGCCAGCACCCCGAGGCGGGGAGGTGAAGAGACCCAGTACTTC	TRBV28	.	.	TRBJ2-5
CASDEGRTDTQYF	TGTGCCAGCGATGAAGGGCGCACAGATACGCAGTATTTT	TRBV2	.	.	TRBJ2-3
CASSLMTGYGNIQYF	TGTGCCAGCAGCCTTATGACAGGGTACGGGAACATTCAGTACTTC	TRBV5-5	TRBD1	.	TRBJ2-4
CASSLGGSGTEAFF	TGTGCCAGCAGTTTAGGGGGGAGCGGCACTGAAGCTTTCTTT	TRBV27	.	.	TRBJ1-1
CASSLNYNNEQFF	TGTGCCAGCAGTTTAAACTATAACAATGAGCAGTTCTTC	TRBV27	.	.	TRBJ2-1
CASSYGTHRHEQYF	TGTGCCAGCAGTTACGGGACACATCGCCACGAGCAGTACTTC	TRBV6-6	.	.	TRBJ2-7
CASRDRAYEQYF	TGTGCCAGCAGAGACAGGGCTTACGAGCAGTACTTC	TRBV6-5	TRBD1	.	TRBJ2-7
CASRAGQGGEKLFF	TGTGCCAGCAGGGCCGGACAGGGCGGAGAAAAACTGTTTTTT	TRBV5-8	TRBD1	.	TRBJ1-4